This TCR beta chain was obtained from a study of T-cell reconstitution after alpha-beta-depleted transplantation in children. V gave up 5 bases and J gave up 0 bases, with 17 bases separating them. Germline V gene sequence: CDR1 SGHRS, CDR2 YFSETQ. CDR3 length equals 16 residues. Library preparation (for TCRbeta) was performed with unique molecular identifiers. MiXCR, run by TCRdb on the PCR reads, gives a single entry per CDR3 protein. The sample records about 830,000 distinct CDR3 sequences, about 16% being singletons. Material: PBMCs, mostly from graft donor cells, obtained 360 days after TCRalphabeta/CD19-depleted stem cell transplant. The clonotype comes from a male patient younger than 18 who had a stem cell transplant for acute lymphoblastic leukemia, so the T cells may come from the graft donor. The J gene is TRBJ1-2, the V gene TRBV5-1; a possible D gene is TRBD1 (6 bases). The CDR3 protein is CASSSPGAGANYGYTF. CDR3 in DNA: TGCGCCAGCAGTTCCCCAGGGGCCGGAGCTAACTATGGCTACACCTTC.